A selection of T cell receptor beta chains follows, all from one sample in a study of early T cells in non-severe SARS-CoV-2 infection. TCRdb re-analysed the 5' RACE reads in MiXCR, keeping a single row per CDR3 protein. The table lists over 55,000 distinct CDR3 sequences, roughly a tenth of them singletons, with less than 1.5% in the top ten. Material for sequencing was whole blood. The receptors stem from an adult who was a healthcare worker with PCR-confirmed SARS-CoV-2 infection or an uninfected control (not recorded which). The CDR3 runs from the conserved cysteine through the conserved F or W. The D gene is left open where the match is weak. The size entry is marked missing in some rows and otherwise reads once, few, many or a size class.

v_call	j_call	d_call	clone_size	cdr3_aa	cdr3_nt
TRBV3-1	TRBJ1-5	-	-	CASSPDGRNHPQHF	TGTGCCAGCAGCCCGGACGGCCGCAATCATCCCCAGCATTTT
TRBV7-9	TRBJ2-3	-	-	CASSQGGSTDTQYF	TGTGCCAGCAGCCAAGGAGGGAGCACAGATACGCAGTATTTT
TRBV20-1	TRBJ2-5	TRBD1	many	CSAASGGQAAPQYF	TGCAGTGCTGCCTCCGGGGGACAGGCAGCGCCCCAGTACTTC
TRBV12-3/TRBV12-4	TRBJ1-1	-	many	CASSLALGGTEAFF	TGTGCCAGCAGTTTAGCGCTCGGAGGGACTGAAGCTTTCTTT
TRBV13	TRBJ1-6	-	few	CASSLGSPLHF	TGTGCCAGCAGCTTGGGTTCGCCCCTCCACTTT
TRBV6-5	TRBJ2-5	-	many	CASSYSRVPSDSGQETQYF	TGTGCCAGCAGTTACTCGAGGGTCCCTAGCGACTCGGGACAAGAGACCCAGTACTTC
TRBV4-1	TRBJ2-1	-	many	CASSQDERSSYNEQFF	TGCGCCAGCAGCCAAGACGAACGGAGCTCCTACAATGAGCAGTTCTTC
TRBV7-6	TRBJ2-1	-	-	CASSKQTGRVYNEQFF	TGTGCCAGCAGCAAGCAGACAGGGAGGGTCTACAATGAGCAGTTCTTC
TRBV12-3/TRBV12-4	TRBJ2-1	-	-	CASSPTVSYNEQFF	TGTGCCAGCAGTCCGACAGTCTCCTACAATGAGCAGTTCTTC
TRBV11-2	TRBJ2-3	-	few	CASSNIADTQYF	TGTGCCAGCAGCAACATAGCAGATACGCAGTATTTT
TRBV29-1	TRBJ1-2	TRBD1	few	CSVQNRDRTVYGYTF	TGCAGCGTACAAAACCGGGACAGGACCGTCTATGGCTACACCTTC
TRBV7-2	TRBJ1-2	-	many	CASSLGGPNYGYTF	TGTGCCAGCAGCTTAGGTGGACCGAACTATGGCTACACCTTC
TRBV7-6	TRBJ1-1	-	many	CASSLAGGGGTEAFF	TGTGCCAGCAGCTTAGCCGGAGGGGGAGGAACTGAAGCTTTCTTT
TRBV20-1	TRBJ1-6	-	few	CSASSVTGPYNSPLHF	TGCAGTGCTAGTAGTGTGACAGGACCCTATAATTCACCCCTCCACTTT
TRBV3-1	TRBJ2-5	-	-	CASSQDIGQGGETQYF	TGTGCCAGCAGCCAAGATATTGGACAAGGGGGAGAGACCCAGTACTTC
TRBV20-1	TRBJ2-6	TRBD1	many	CSARDGPGGATGANVLTF	TGCAGTGCTAGAGATGGTCCAGGGGGCGCGACAGGGGCCAACGTCCTGACTTTC
TRBV2	TRBJ1-1	-	many	CASSDWENTEAFF	TGTGCCAGCAGTGATTGGGAGAACACTGAAGCTTTCTTT
TRBV12-3/TRBV12-4	TRBJ2-2	TRBD2	-	CASSPGRAGLVRTGELFF	TGTGCCAGCAGCCCAGGGAGGGCGGGACTAGTCAGAACCGGGGAGCTGTTTTTT
TRBV7-9	TRBJ1-5	-	few	CASSSHRGTPNQPQHF	TGTGCCAGCAGCTCACACCGGGGGACACCCAATCAGCCCCAGCATTTT
TRBV3-1	TRBJ1-6	-	many	CASSQAEGETYNSPLHF	TGTGCCAGCAGCCAAGCCGAGGGGGAAACCTATAATTCACCCCTCCACTTT
TRBV12-3/TRBV12-4	TRBJ1-2	-	many	CASSFPGLDYGYTF	TGTGCCAGCAGTTTCCCTGGGTTGGACTATGGCTACACCTTC
TRBV30	TRBJ2-2	TRBD2	-	CAWSDKTSSFTGELFF	TGTGCCTGGAGTGATAAGACTAGCTCCTTCACCGGGGAGCTGTTTTTT
TRBV4-1	TRBJ2-1	TRBD2	-	CASSQDTGGPLGEQFF	TGCGCCAGCAGCCAAGACACGGGGGGGCCTTTGGGTGAGCAGTTCTTC
TRBV6-6	TRBJ1-2	TRBD1	many	CASSYYNDRVGGYTF	TGTGCCAGCAGTTACTATAACGACAGGGTGGGAGGCTACACCTTC
TRBV12-3/TRBV12-4	TRBJ1-4	-	many	CASSLVGLDEKLFF	TGTGCCAGCAGTTTAGTAGGGTTGGATGAAAAACTGTTTTTT
TRBV13	TRBJ2-3	-	few	CASSLGRGRTDTQYF	TGTGCCAGCAGCTTAGGGCGGGGCCGCACAGATACGCAGTATTTT
TRBV4-1	TRBJ2-1	TRBD2	few	CASSQVWASGPYNEQFF	TGCGCCAGCAGCCAAGTCTGGGCTAGCGGGCCATACAATGAGCAGTTCTTC
TRBV7-2	TRBJ2-2	-	-	CASSLVGGSGELFF	TGTGCCAGCAGCTTAGTGGGGGGAAGCGGGGAGCTGTTTTTT
TRBV20-1	TRBJ1-3	TRBD1	-	CSATPGTGGLNTIYF	TGCAGTGCTACCCCTGGGACAGGGGGCTTAAACACCATATATTTT
TRBV2	TRBJ1-1	-	many	CASSERRDKGGAFF	TGTGCCAGCAGTGAACGGAGGGACAAAGGGGGGGCTTTCTTT